The 18 T cell receptor beta chains reported below all come from one sample, sequenced in a study of T cells after yellow fever vaccination. TCRdb re-called the 5' RACE reads with MiXCR, one entry per CDR3 protein. This repertoire shows around 120,000 distinct CDR3 sequences, 6.5% to 9% found once; its top ten account for approximately 2.7%. Material: CD4+ T cells sorted from PBMCs, obtained 45 days after the first yellow fever vaccination. These receptors were collected from a man aged 18 to 30 who received the YFV17D yellow fever vaccine.

The sample holds many counts of this clonotype. The V gene is TRBV5-6, the J gene TRBJ2-7; D ambiguous. This CDR3 has 14 residues. Trimming left V 0 bases short and J 3 bases short, with 10 bases between. Germline V gene sequence: CDR1 SGHDT, CDR2 YYEEEE. The CDR3 DNA sequence: TGTGCCAGCAGCTTGGAAGGGATTAGCTACGAGCAGTACTTC. Translated, it gives CASSLEGISYEQYF.

This clonotype showed up many times. The chain couples TRBV6-5 to TRBJ1-1; a possible D gene is TRBD1 (6 bases). Trimming stripped 8 bases from V and 4 bases from J, with 20 bases between. CDR1 and CDR2 (germline): MNHEY, SVGAGI. This CDR3 has 15 residues. The CDR3 sequence is CASVGGRIDGTEAFF. CDR3 DNA: TGTGCCAGCGTCGGGGGGCGCATTGACGGCACTGAAGCTTTCTTT.

This clonotype was seen more than once but under ten times. The chain employs TRBV7-2 and TRBJ1-5; no clear D gene. V shed 5 bases and J shed 7 bases, with 12 bases lying between them. Germline CDR1 and CDR2: SGHTA and FQGNSA. This CDR3 has 13 residues. As DNA, the CDR3 is TGTGCCAGCAGCCCAAACATCGACCAGCCCCAGCATTTT. This sequence encodes CASSPNIDQPQHF.

The chain has TRBV5-1 and TRBJ1-2; D is possibly TRBD1 (5 bases). The CDR3 totals 13 residues. The germline V gene encodes CDR1 SGHRS and CDR2 YFSETQ. The germline V and J ends were trimmed by 4 bases and 4 bases, with 11 bases remaining between them. The CDR3 bases are TGCGCCAGCAGCCTGACAGCCTCCTATGGCTACACCTTC. Its protein product is CASSLTASYGYTF.

This clonotype has at least ten counts. The V call is TRBV10-3, the J call TRBJ2-2; D is perhaps TRBD2 (6 bases). Trimming cost V 5 bases and J 4 bases, with 14 bases left between them. The CDR3 totals 15 residues. Germline V CDR1 and CDR2: ENHRY, SYGVKD. In DNA, the CDR3 is TGTGCCATCAGTCCCCTGGGGGGTTTCACCGGGGAGCTGTTTTTT. Its protein is CAISPLGGFTGELFF.

There are many counts of this clonotype. The J gene is TRBJ2-3, the V gene TRBV4-3, with D unresolved. V was clipped by 3 bases and J by 3 bases, with 13 bases between them. Germline V gene lookup returns CDR1 LGHNA and CDR2 YSLEER. The CDR3 is 15 residues long. The CDR3 loop reads CASSQWTGPTDTQYF. In DNA, the CDR3 is TGCGCCAGCAGCCAGTGGACGGGTCCGACAGATACGCAGTATTTT.

This clonotype was found many times. The chain employs TRBV7-8 and TRBJ2-1; possible D gene TRBD1, 6 bases. CDR3 length: 18 amino acids. CDR1 and CDR2 (germline): SGHVS, FQNEAQ. Trimming removed 2 bases at V and 0 bases at J, with 17 bases between. CDR3 residues: CASSLTSGGHDSYNEQFF. In DNA, the CDR3 is TGTGCCAGCAGCTTAACCTCTGGGGGCCATGACTCCTACAATGAGCAGTTCTTC.

Notes on this clonotype: Since a much larger clone is just one base distant, this may be a read error. This chain links TRBV4-2 with TRBJ2-7, with unresolved D. This CDR3 comprises 11 residues. From germline, CDR1 is LGHNA and CDR2 YNFKEQ. The V gene lost 7 bases and the J gene lost 4 bases, with 8 bases spanning the gap. The CDR3 bases are TGTGCCAGCACCTCTGTTTACGAGCAGTACTTC. It specifies CASTSVYEQYF.

This clonotype was seen at least ten times. The chain combines TRBV3-1 with TRBJ2-5; TRBD2 agrees at 10 bases. The V and J ends lost 2 bases and 4 bases, in that order; junction bases with no gene match: 7. Looked up from germline, CDR1 is LGHDT and CDR2 is YNNKEL (reference sequence). The CDR3 extends over 16 amino acids. For the CDR3, the DNA is TGTGCCAGCAGCCAACGAAGCGGGGGGGCCGGAGAGACCCAGTACTTC. It specifies CASSQRSGGAGETQYF.

This clonotype was observed at least ten times. The V gene is TRBV11-3, the J gene TRBJ2-6; TRBD1 or TRBD2 may be the D gene (5 bases each). Trimming shortened V by 6 bases and J by 0 bases, and 15 bases separated the two germline ends. The length of the CDR3 is 17 residues. In germline, CDR1 is SGHNT, CDR2 YENEEA. CDR3 protein: CASSPGTAYSGANVLTF. CDR3 in DNA: TGTGCCAGCAGTCCGGGGACCGCGTACTCTGGGGCCAACGTCCTGACTTTC.

In this sample, this clonotype turned up many times. V usage is TRBV18 and J usage is TRBJ1-6; TRBD1 agrees at 7 bases. CDR1 and CDR2 from the germline V gene are KGHSH and LQKENI. The CDR3 extends over 14 amino acids. The V gene end was trimmed by 3 bases and the J gene end by 7 bases; junction bases not matched to a gene: 3. Written as DNA, the CDR3 is TGTGCCAGCTCACCCGGGACAGCAAATTCACCCCTCCACTTT. Translating gives CASSPGTANSPLHF.

This clonotype was picked up many times. This sequence joins TRBV4-1 and TRBJ1-1; 7 bases line up with TRBD1. With 4 bases clipped from V and 7 bases from J, the junction kept 9 bases outside the gene matches. Per the germline V gene, CDR1 is MGHRA and CDR2 is YSYEKL. CDR3 length: 14 amino acids. The CDR3 here is CASSPRLRDSEAFF. CDR3 DNA sequence: TGCGCCAGCAGCCCACGTCTCCGGGACAGTGAAGCTTTCTTT.

This clonotype occurred many times. The chain combines TRBV2 with TRBJ2-1; possible D gene TRBD2, 5 bases. CDR1 is SNHLY and CDR2 is FYNNEI in the germline V gene. CDR3 size: 14 residues. V was cut by 5 bases and J by 16 bases, with 24 bases left in between. CDR3 sequence: CASSPRLYGMYCFF. Written as DNA, the CDR3 is TGTGCCAGCAGTCCCAGGCTCTACGGGATGTACTGCTTCTTC.

The J gene is TRBJ2-5, the V gene TRBV20-1, with 9 bases matching TRBD2. CDR3 size: 17 residues. In germline, CDR1 is DFQATT, CDR2 SNEGSKA (reference sequence). The chain's CDR3 is CCARRDRTSAGNGTQYF. The CDR3 coding sequence is TGCTGCGCTAGAAGGGATCGGACTAGCGCCGGTAACGGGACCCAGTACTTC.

To note about this clonotype: A read error may be the cause here, since a much bigger clone is one base away. The rearrangement links TRBV9 to TRBJ2-2; D might be TRBD2 (5 bases). Trimming left V 1 base short and J 2 bases short, with 12 bases between. Germline loops: CDR1 SGDLS, CDR2 YYNGEE. The CDR3 loop spans 16 amino acids. The CDR3 bases are TGTGCCAGCAGCGTATGGCAGCGGTTCAACACCGGGGAGCTGTTTTTT. As protein: CASSVWQRFNTGELFF.

In DNA, the CDR3 is TGTGCCAGCAGCTTCGGACTATCAACTTACAATGAGCAGTTCTTC. The encoded protein is CASSFGLSTYNEQFF. The J gene is TRBJ2-1, the V gene TRBV11-3; a weak D match, TRBD2 (6 bases). The V and J ends lost 3 bases and 4 bases respectively, with 13 bases between them. Per germline, CDR1 SGHNT and CDR2 YENEEA. The CDR3 is made up of 15 amino acids.

This clonotype has just a few counts. This chain connects TRBV10-1 to TRBJ1-6; a possible D gene is TRBD1 (5 bases). Germline V gene sequence: CDR1 WNHNN, CDR2 SYGVQD (reference sequence). The CDR3 is 14 amino acids. Trimming took 3 bases from V and 7 from J, leaving 10 bases between them. CDR3 coding DNA: TGCGCCAGCAGTGAACAGACAGCCAATTCACCCCTCCACTTT. Its translation is CASSEQTANSPLHF.

This clonotype was recorded at least ten times. The chain carries TRBV29-1 and TRBJ1-1; 9 bases are shared with TRBD1. The junction had 7 bases not matched to a gene; V was cut back by 6 bases and J by 5 bases. From germline, CDR1 is SQVTM and CDR2 ANQGSEA. The CDR3 has 13 residues. The CDR3 nucleotides read TGCAGCGTGATGGGGACAGGGCGAACTGAAGCTTTCTTT. This codes for CSVMGTGRTEAFF.